Listed here are 21 T cell receptor beta chains from one sample, sequenced in a study of T-cell memory formation after mild COVID-19. MiXCR, applied by TCRdb to the 5' RACE reads, yields one record per CDR3 protein. The sample records about 560,000 distinct CDR3 sequences, roughly a fifth being singletons. Material: PBMCs or a T cell subset sorted from them (not recorded which). The receptors stem from an adult woman who had mild COVID-19 (a few samples of this study predate the infection). Cell type and time point are not known.

This clonotype has more than one count but fewer than ten. The V and J genes are TRBV13 and TRBJ2-1; D is unresolved. Trimming pared 0 bases from V and 7 bases from J, leaving 13 bases between. Germline assignment: CDR1 PRHDT and CDR2 FYEKMQ (reference sequence). The CDR3 contains 15 residues. CDR3 in DNA: TGTGCCAGCAGCTTAGGCCATGGGCTCCGAAATGAGCAGTTCTTC. It yields the protein CASSLGHGLRNEQFF.

The rearrangement joins TRBV18 to TRBJ2-1, with 11 bases that match TRBD1. The CDR3 has 16 amino acids. The ends lost 7 bases at V and 6 bases at J; junction bases unmatched: 11. Looked up from germline, CDR1 is KGHSH and CDR2 is LQKENI. CDR3 sequence: CASYSLPGTGGNEQFF. For the CDR3, the DNA is TGTGCCAGCTACTCTTTACCCGGGACAGGGGGCAATGAGCAGTTCTTC.

The chain uses TRBV4-2 and TRBJ1-1, with D uncertain. The CDR3 totals 14 residues. The ends were cut back, 7 bases at V and 1 base at J, with 13 bases in the middle. Germline V gene data show CDR1 as LGHNA and CDR2 as YNFKEQ. CDR3 amino acids: CASTRGAENTEAFF. The CDR3 DNA reads as TGTGCCAGCACCCGGGGTGCGGAGAACACTGAAGCTTTCTTT.

V is TRBV4-1 and J is TRBJ2-1; 7 bases fit TRBD2. Germline loops: CDR1 MGHRA, CDR2 YSYEKL. The CDR3 runs 14 residues. With V trimmed by 6 bases and J by 5 bases, 7 bases remained unmatched. The CDR3 DNA is TGCGCCAGCAGGGATACGGGGACTAACAATGAGCAGTTCTTC. Translated, it gives CASRDTGTNNEQFF.

This clonotype occurred a few times. This chain links TRBV12-3 or TRBV12-4 with TRBJ2-2; 8 bases map to TRBD2. The CDR3 runs 15 residues. V was clipped by 5 bases and J by 5 bases; unmatched bases: 7. As DNA, the CDR3 is TGTGCCAGCAGTGGGTCTAGCGGGTGGACCGGGGAGCTGTTTTTT. It encodes CASSGSSGWTGELFF.

This rearrangement joins TRBV19 to TRBJ2-7; tentatively, D is TRBD1 (6 bases). Per the germline V gene, CDR1 is LNHDA and CDR2 is SQIVND (reference sequence). Trimming shortened V by 6 bases and J by 3 bases, and 15 bases separated the two germline ends. This CDR3 is built from 14 residues. The CDR3 DNA reads as TGTGCCAGTAGACCCCGGGACACCGACTACGAGCAGTACTTC. It translates to CASRPRDTDYEQYF.

This clonotype was found a few times. The chain uses TRBV23-1 and TRBJ1-6, with D possibly being TRBD1 (6 bases). TRBV23-1 has ORF status, its function being uncertain. CDR3 length equals 18 residues. With 5 bases removed from V and 11 bases from J, the gap between germline ends came to 28 bases. The CDR3 nucleotides read TGCGCCAGCAGTACCCAGGGACAACATACCGGGTCTCACCCACCCCTCCACTTT. Its protein is CASSTQGQHTGSHPPLHF.

This clonotype was seen a few times. The chain links TRBV24-1 to TRBJ2-3; 7 bases align to TRBD2. The germline gives CDR1 KGHDR, CDR2 SFDVKD. Unmatched junction bases numbered 6, after V lost 4 bases and J lost 0 bases. The CDR3 loop spans 16 amino acids. The CDR3 spells CATSDPAGTSTDTQYF. DNA of the CDR3: TGTGCCACCAGTGACCCAGCGGGGACTAGCACAGATACGCAGTATTTT.

V usage is TRBV14 and J usage is TRBJ2-5; 7 nucleotides match TRBD2. The CDR3 contains 17 residues. With V trimmed by 1 base and J by 2 bases, 10 bases remained unmatched. CDR1 and CDR2 from the germline V gene are SGHDN and FVKESK. The CDR3 protein is CASSQGILAGQQETQYF. Written as DNA, the CDR3 is TGTGCCAGCAGCCAAGGTATTTTAGCGGGCCAACAAGAGACCCAGTACTTC.

This clonotype has only a few counts. The rearrangement uses TRBV12-5 and TRBJ1-1; no clear D gene. Germline-derived CDR1 and CDR2 are LGHNT and FRNRAP. This CDR3 spans 14 amino acids. Trimming shortened V by 6 bases and J by 2 bases, and 13 bases separated the two germline ends. This CDR3 reads CASGARPLNTEAFF. The CDR3 bases are TGTGCTAGTGGCGCCCGCCCCCTAAACACTGAAGCTTTCTTT.

This clonotype has only a few counts. Mismatch with germline at one junction end may stem from a read error. This chain joins TRBV7-2 and TRBJ2-3; 14 bases map to TRBD2. Germline lookup yields CDR1 SGHTA and CDR2 FQGNSA. The CDR3 spans 13 residues. This chain's CDR3 is CASSKGTSGSVRF. CDR3 nucleotides: TGTGCCAGCTCGAAAGGGACTAGCGGGAGTGTGAGATTT.

This clonotype has just a few counts. The rearrangement uses TRBV7-8 and TRBJ1-1; tentative D call: TRBD1 (5 bases). The germline CDR1 and CDR2 sequences are SGHVS and FQNEAQ. The CDR3 runs 12 residues. V was clipped by 5 bases and J by 10 bases, with 14 bases between them. This CDR3 reads CASSATTGGAFF. CDR3 nucleotides: TGTGCCAGCAGCGCCACCACAGGCGGAGCTTTCTTT. Combining the CDR3 with reference TRBV7-8 and TRBJ1-1 gives the whole variable domain GAGVSQSPRYKVAKRGQDVALRCDPISGHVSLFWYQQALGQGPEFLTYFQNEAQLDKSGLPSDRFFAERPEGSVSTLKIQRTQQEDSAVYLCASSATTGGAFFGQGTRLTVV.

The chain joins TRBV6-1 to TRBJ2-7; 10 bases agree with TRBD1. This CDR3 comprises 17 residues. CDR1 is MNHNS and CDR2 is SASEGT in the germline V gene. V lost 4 bases to trimming and J lost 2 bases; unmatched junction nucleotides: 11. CDR3 protein: CASSGGQGLPIPYEQYF. Written as DNA, the CDR3 is TGTGCCAGCAGTGGGGGACAGGGGCTTCCGATCCCCTACGAGCAGTACTTC.

This clonotype has a handful of counts. The gene calls are TRBV5-6 and TRBJ2-7; 7 nucleotides match TRBD1. Looked up from germline, CDR1 is SGHDT and CDR2 is YYEEEE. Trimming at V came to 1 base and at J to 4 bases, leaving 11 bases not matched to a gene. CDR3 length: 16 residues. CDR3 region: CASSLSQGELLYEQYF. The CDR3 DNA reads as TGTGCCAGCAGCTTGTCCCAGGGGGAACTCTTGTACGAGCAGTACTTC.

The chain joins TRBV10-3 to TRBJ1-1, with 11 bases aligning to TRBD1. The germline V gene encodes CDR1 ENHRY and CDR2 SYGVKD. The CDR3 sequence is 14 residues long. V lost 10 bases, J lost 0 bases, and 4 bases stayed unmatched. The CDR3 sequence is CATRTGGLNTEAFF. CDR3 nucleotide sequence: TGTGCCACGAGGACAGGGGGCTTGAACACTGAAGCTTTCTTT.

Turning to this clonotype: This may stem from a read error, because a much larger clone lies one nucleotide away. V usage is TRBV5-1 and J usage is TRBJ1-1; perhaps TRBD1 as D (5 bases). The V gene's germline CDR1 is SGHRS and CDR2 YFSETQ. The CDR3 totals 13 residues. V shed 0 bases and J shed 3 bases, with 6 bases lying between them. Here the CDR3 reads CASSLGDYTEAFF. The CDR3 DNA reads as TGCGCCAGCAGCTTGGGGGACTACACTGAAGCTTTCTTT. The whole variable domain, filled in from reference TRBV5-1 and TRBJ1-1, reads KAGVTQTPRYLIKTRGQQVTLSCSPISGHRSVSWYQQTPGQGLQFLFEYFSETQRNKGNFPGRFSGRQFSNSRSEMNVSTLELGDSALYLCASSLGDYTEAFFGQGTRLTVV.

The V and J genes are TRBV7-2 and TRBJ1-2; D is unclear. The CDR3 has 15 residues. Germline CDR1 reads SGHTA; CDR2 reads FQGNSA. V was trimmed by 4 bases and J by 2 bases, leaving 14 bases between them. The DNA for the CDR3 is TGTGCCAGCAGCTATGAGGGAACCGTAAACTATGGCTACACCTTC. This gives the protein CASSYEGTVNYGYTF.

The V call is TRBV4-1, the J call TRBJ2-2; 9 bases fit TRBD2. The CDR3 is 16 amino acids. V was clipped by 4 bases and J by 5 bases; unmatched bases: 8. Germline loops: CDR1 MGHRA, CDR2 YSYEKL. The CDR3 DNA reads TGCGCCAGCAGCCCCATGGCGGGAGGGGGGACCGGGGAGCTGTTTTTT. Encoded protein: CASSPMAGGGTGELFF.

The chain recombines TRBV6-2 or TRBV6-3 with TRBJ1-2, with D possibly being TRBD1 (6 bases). CDR1 MNHEY and CDR2 SVGEGT come from the germline V gene. The V gene lost 7 bases and the J gene lost 1 base, with 13 bases spanning the gap. This CDR3 has 14 residues. The CDR3 loop is CASIQGNNNYGYTF. DNA of the CDR3: TGTGCCAGCATTCAGGGGAACAATAACTATGGCTACACCTTC.

This chain connects TRBV6-2 or TRBV6-3 to TRBJ2-1, with D perhaps matching TRBD2 (6 bases). The CDR3 runs to 19 residues. Germline-derived CDR1 and CDR2 are MNHEY and SVGEGT. V was trimmed by 0 bases and J by 3 bases, leaving 21 bases between them. For the CDR3, the DNA is TGTGCCAGCAGTTACTCTCCACGGGACTGGCCCGAGGGCTACAATGAGCAGTTCTTC. As protein: CASSYSPRDWPEGYNEQFF.

This clonotype was observed a handful of times. The CDR3 spells CASSISGKFKNIQYF. CDR3 sequence (DNA): TGTGCCAGTAGTATATCCGGGAAGTTCAAAAACATTCAGTACTTC. The J gene is TRBJ2-4, the V gene TRBV19, with TRBD2 as a possible D gene (5 bases). V gave up 2 bases and J gave up 3 bases, with 11 bases separating them. The germline V gene encodes CDR1 LNHDA and CDR2 SQIVND (reference sequence). This CDR3 comprises 15 residues.